This TCR beta chain derives from a study of post-analysis software for immune sequencing data. Study observations and caveats: TRBV5-6, TRBV5-1 and TRBV20-1 belonged to a set of five TRBV segments that were more frequent in patients than controls.

To note about this clonotype: Antigen specificity is unknown.

CDR1 SGHRS and CDR2 YFSETQ come from the germline V gene. CDR3 length equals 13 residues. V shed 7 bases and J shed 3 bases, with 11 bases lying between them. Built from TCR beta cDNA, the libraries had unique molecular identifiers in them. Using its own MiXCR run on the PCR reads, TCRdb lists one record per CDR3 protein. The table lists hundreds of thousands of distinct CDR3 sequences, over 45% of them singletons. The sequenced material came from blood. This sequence was found in a girl aged 2 to 10 with multiple sclerosis. The chain combines TRBV5-1 with TRBJ2-1; D could derive from TRBD1 or TRBD2 (5 bases each). For the CDR3, the DNA is TGCGCCAGCGGGACGGAATACTACAATGAGCAGTTCTTC. Protein: CASGTEYYNEQFF.